The 24 T cell receptor beta chains below come from one sample, sequenced in a study of T cells in Graves' hyperthyroidism and ophthalmopathy. Authors of the study amplified TCR beta CDR3 regions from RNA transcripts. The study used the HTBI primer set for a first-round RT-PCR of the TCR CDR3. TCRdb reanalysed the multiplex PCR reads using MiXCR and keeps one entry per CDR3 protein. The sample yields nearly 750,000 distinct CDR3 sequences, roughly a third seen once. Material: blood. These receptor sequences come from a woman aged 40-49 years with Graves' hyperthyroidism.

This clonotype showed up just a few times. The rearrangement links TRBV7-9 to TRBJ1-5; possibly TRBD1 for D (6 bases). Germline CDR1 and CDR2: SEHNR and FQNEAQ (reference sequence). This CDR3 contains 15 residues. The V end was cut by 4 bases, the J end by 5 bases, with 15 bases between. The CDR3 DNA reads TGTGCCAGCAGCTCCGGGTTGAAGGGGGATCAGCCCCAGCATTTT. Residues: CASSSGLKGDQPQHF.

This chain joins TRBV20-1 and TRBJ2-7, with a tentative D call TRBD2 (6 bases). The germline V and J ends were trimmed by 5 bases and 0 bases, with 14 bases remaining between them. Germline CDR1 is DFQATT and CDR2 is SNEGSKA (reference sequence). The CDR3 has 14 amino acids. The CDR3 sequence is CSAADGTFSYEQYF. The CDR3 DNA sequence: TGCAGTGCTGCCGACGGGACTTTCTCCTACGAGCAGTACTTC.

This clonotype appeared many times. J is TRBJ1-5 and V is TRBV10-3; the D gene is possibly TRBD1 (5 bases). The germline V gene has CDR1 ENHRY and CDR2 SYGVKD. The CDR3 runs to 17 residues. The germline V and J ends were trimmed by 3 bases and 1 base, with 16 bases remaining between them. CDR3 DNA: TGTGCCATCAGTGACAGGGTAGGGGCGTTAAGCAATCAGCCCCAGCATTTT. Translation: CAISDRVGALSNQPQHF.

Notes on this clonotype: With a much larger clone just one base away, this may be a read error. The CDR3 does not close with the conserved phenylalanine or tryptophan, likely indicating a read error. The chain joins TRBV19 to TRBJ2-7; 7 bases are a match to TRBD1. The CDR3 extends over 15 amino acids. The V gene's germline CDR1 is LNHDA and CDR2 SQIVND (reference sequence). V was pared by 3 bases and J by 3 bases, with 8 bases of the junction left unmatched. The CDR3 sequence is CASSMGTGAFYEQYL. Here the CDR3 DNA reads TGTGCCAGTAGTATGGGAACAGGGGCTTTCTACGAGCAGTACCTC.

About this clonotype itself: A much more abundant neighbour one base away suggests this may be a read error. This sequence joins TRBV14 and TRBJ1-1; D is uncertain. Trimming removed 2 bases at V and 6 bases at J, with 10 bases between. CDR1 and CDR2 from the germline V gene are SGHDN and FVKESK. The CDR3 has 13 amino acids. CDR3: CASSQIRVSEAFF. As DNA, the CDR3 is TGTGCCAGCAGCCAAATTCGGGTCTCTGAAGCTTTCTTT.

This clonotype was counted once. CDR3 sequence (DNA): TGCAGTGCTAGAGATGCGGGGGCCTACTTTGGCGAGCAGTACTTC. The encoded protein is CSARDAGAYFGEQYF. The genes are TRBV20-1 and TRBJ2-7, with D possibly matching TRBD2 (7 bases). Germline CDR1 DFQATT, CDR2 SNEGSKA (reference sequence). V was trimmed by 0 bases and J by 6 bases, leaving 18 bases between them. The CDR3 extends over 15 amino acids.

The chain uses TRBV24-1 and TRBJ2-2; 7 nucleotides line up with TRBD2. CDR3 length: 16 residues. Germline CDR1 reads KGHDR; CDR2 reads SFDVKD. The ends lost 1 base at V and 5 bases at J; junction bases unmatched: 6. This CDR3 reads CATSDLGREMTGELFF. Written as DNA, the CDR3 is TGTGCCACCAGTGATTTAGGGCGGGAGATGACCGGGGAGCTGTTTTTT.

This clonotype came up once. The rearrangement links TRBV29-1 to TRBJ2-7; TRBD1 is a possible D gene (5 bases). The CDR3 contains 13 residues. The germline gives CDR1 SQVTM, CDR2 ANQGSEA. Trimming took off 0 bases at V and 1 base at J, with 7 bases between the two ends. The CDR3 protein is CSVEEGRSYEQYF. The CDR3 DNA follows: TGCAGCGTTGAAGAGGGGCGGTCCTACGAGCAGTACTTC.

V usage is TRBV6-2 or TRBV6-3 and J usage is TRBJ2-7, with TRBD1 matching 7 bases. This CDR3 comprises 15 residues. Germline V gene data show CDR1 as MNHEY and CDR2 as SVGEGT. V trimming: 6 bases; J trimming: 3 bases; junction bases outside the gene matches: 11. CDR3 protein: CASRRTGTVFYEQYF. As DNA, the CDR3 is TGTGCCAGCAGACGTACCGGGACAGTTTTCTACGAGCAGTACTTC.

V usage is TRBV19 and J usage is TRBJ1-1, with a weak D call TRBD1 (5 bases). The V end lost 8 bases, the J end lost 7 bases, and 23 bases lay between the germline ends. The germline CDR1 and CDR2 sequences are LNHDA and SQIVND (reference sequence). This CDR3 comprises 15 residues. This CDR3 is CASLGLGLAGGEAFF. The DNA of the CDR3 is TGTGCCAGTCTCGGGCTTGGACTAGCGGGGGGTGAAGCTTTCTTT.

The gene calls are TRBV2 and TRBJ1-2, with D unclear. The CDR3 covers 13 residues. Trimming stripped 1 base from V and 6 bases from J, with 9 bases between. The germline gives CDR1 SNHLY, CDR2 FYNNEI. Here the CDR3 DNA reads TGTGCCAGCAGTGAAGACCTCCCCGATGGCTACACCTTC. It is translated as CASSEDLPDGYTF.

This clonotype showed up just once. In nucleotides, the CDR3 is TGTGCCAGCAGTGAATGGGGGAAAGAAGCTTTCTTT. The encoded protein is CASSEWGKEAFF. The V and J genes are TRBV2 and TRBJ1-1, with D possibly TRBD1 on 5 matching bases. This CDR3 has 12 amino acids. Germline V gene lookup returns CDR1 SNHLY and CDR2 FYNNEI. The V and J ends lost 2 bases and 8 bases respectively, with 9 bases between them.

The chain joins TRBV7-9 to TRBJ1-1, with D possibly TRBD1 on 5 matching bases. V gave up 5 bases and J gave up 0 bases, with 19 bases separating them. Germline V gene data show CDR1 as SEHNR and CDR2 as FQNEAQ (reference sequence). This CDR3 is built from 17 residues. As DNA, the CDR3 is TGTGCCAGCAGCACGGGACCCTCCGGAAAAATGAACACTGAAGCTTTCTTT. It codes for CASSTGPSGKMNTEAFF.

This clonotype was seen ten or more times. The chain recombines TRBV12-3 or TRBV12-4 with TRBJ1-5; the D is unclear. The V end was cut by 6 bases, the J end by 7 bases, with 19 bases between. There are 15 residues in the CDR3. The CDR3: CASSSGSKVSQPQHF. CDR3 in DNA: TGTGCCAGCAGCTCCGGGTCCAAGGTCTCACAGCCCCAGCATTTT.

The J gene is TRBJ1-3, the V gene TRBV20-1; D unresolved. The germline V and J ends were trimmed by 5 bases and 0 bases, with 11 bases remaining between them. The CDR3 contains 14 residues. Germline V gene sequence: CDR1 DFQATT, CDR2 SNEGSKA (reference sequence). This CDR3 is CSARPGSSGNTIYF. The CDR3 DNA follows: TGCAGTGCTCGACCGGGGAGCTCTGGAAACACCATATATTTT.

The V gene is TRBV5-1, the J gene TRBJ1-1; D is unclear. Germline CDR1 is SGHRS and CDR2 is YFSETQ. The CDR3 spans 16 residues. Trimming stripped 3 bases from V and 3 bases from J, with 18 bases between. The CDR3: CASSSLGGRRDTEAFF. CDR3 nucleotide sequence: TGCGCCAGCAGCTCCCTAGGTGGGAGACGGGACACTGAAGCTTTCTTT. Variable domain in full (rest from reference TRBV5-1 and TRBJ1-1): KAGVTQTPRYLIKTRGQQVTLSCSPISGHRSVSWYQQTPGQGLQFLFEYFSETQRNKGNFPGRFSGRQFSNSRSEMNVSTLELGDSALYLCASSSLGGRRDTEAFFGQGTRLTVV.

On this clonotype itself: This may come from a read error, since a much larger clone is one base off. The chain uses TRBV7-3 and TRBJ2-2, with D possibly TRBD1 on 6 matching bases. The V gene's germline CDR1 is SGHTA and CDR2 FQGTGA. This CDR3 comprises 14 residues. The CDR3 sequence is CASSTRGNTGELLF. CDR3 nucleotide sequence: TGTGCCAGCAGCACTAGGGGGAACACCGGGGAGCTGCTTTTT. Together with reference TRBV7-3 and TRBJ2-2, the CDR3 gives the full variable domain: GAGVSQTPSNKVTEKGKYVELRCDPISGHTALYWYRQSLGQGPEFLIYFQGTGAADDSGLPNDRFFAVRPEGSVSTLKIQRTERGDSAVYLCASSTRGNTGELLFGEGSRLTVL.

The V call is TRBV5-1, the J call TRBJ2-2; TRBD2 agrees at 7 bases. The junction had 7 bases not matched to a gene; V was cut back by 2 bases and J by 6 bases. Per germline, CDR1 SGHRS and CDR2 YFSETQ. This CDR3 is 15 amino acids long. The CDR3, as DNA: TGCGCCAGCAGCTTTGGACTAGTCGGCGCCGGGGAGCTGTTTTTT. It translates to CASSFGLVGAGELFF.

This clonotype was found a few times. The gene calls are TRBV6-5 and TRBJ2-5; D is perhaps TRBD2 (6 bases). V gave up 6 bases and J gave up 2 bases, with 13 bases separating them. This CDR3 is 14 amino acids long. CDR1 is MNHEY, CDR2 SVGAGI, per germline. CDR3 amino acids: CASSPWRVQETQYF. DNA of the CDR3: TGTGCCAGCAGCCCTTGGAGGGTGCAAGAGACCCAGTACTTC.

About this clonotype itself: A single base separates this from a much larger clone, so it may be a read error. This sequence joins TRBV7-6 and TRBJ1-5; the match to TRBD1 covers 8 bases. CDR3 length equals 13 residues. From germline, CDR1 is SGHVS and CDR2 FNYEAQ. Here the CDR3 DNA reads TGTGCCAGCAGCTACAGGGGGGCGCAGCCCCGGCATTTT. Translated, it gives CASSYRGAQPRHF.

This sequence joins TRBV7-2 and TRBJ2-5; D is ambiguous. CDR3 size: 12 residues. Trimming stripped 5 bases from V and 5 bases from J, with 9 bases between. Germline CDR1 SGHTA, CDR2 FQGNSA. CDR3 sequence reads: CASSAPPETQYF. DNA of the CDR3: TGTGCCAGCAGCGCCCCCCCCGAGACCCAGTACTTC.

The chain joins TRBV11-2 to TRBJ1-1; TRBD1 might be the D (5 bases). Germline V gene lookup returns CDR1 SGHAT and CDR2 FQNNGV. The CDR3 has 14 amino acids. V was trimmed by 8 bases and J by 1 base, leaving 14 bases between them. The CDR3 loop reads CASLPGGANTEAFF. CDR3 coding DNA: TGTGCCAGCTTACCGGGTGGGGCGAACACTGAAGCTTTCTTT. The full variable domain, its missing parts supplied by reference TRBV11-2 and TRBJ1-1, is EAGVAQSPRYKIIEKRQSVAFWCNPISGHATLYWYQQILGQGPKLLIQFQNNGVVDDSQLPKDRFSAERLKGVDSTLKIQPAKLEDSAVYLCASLPGGANTEAFFGQGTRLTVV.

At least ten counts were recorded for this clonotype. The gene calls are TRBV20-1 and TRBJ2-5; TRBD2 aligns across 11 bases. The CDR3 length is 14 residues. Germline assignment: CDR1 DFQATT and CDR2 SNEGSKA (reference sequence). Trimming took 0 bases from V and 4 from J; bases not matched to a gene: 1. In DNA form, the CDR3 reads TGCAGTGCTAGAGATCTAGCGGGGGGAGAGACCCAGTACTTC. Translating gives CSARDLAGGETQYF.

This clonotype was seen a few times. The chain has TRBV2 and TRBJ2-7; TRBD1 matches 11 bases. The CDR3 is made up of 14 amino acids. The germline V gene encodes CDR1 SNHLY and CDR2 FYNNEI. Trimming removed 8 bases from V and 4 bases from J; junction bases left unmatched: 7. DNA for the CDR3: TGTGCCAGCTGTGGGACAGGGGGTTTTTACGAGCAGTACTTC. Encoded protein: CASCGTGGFYEQYF.